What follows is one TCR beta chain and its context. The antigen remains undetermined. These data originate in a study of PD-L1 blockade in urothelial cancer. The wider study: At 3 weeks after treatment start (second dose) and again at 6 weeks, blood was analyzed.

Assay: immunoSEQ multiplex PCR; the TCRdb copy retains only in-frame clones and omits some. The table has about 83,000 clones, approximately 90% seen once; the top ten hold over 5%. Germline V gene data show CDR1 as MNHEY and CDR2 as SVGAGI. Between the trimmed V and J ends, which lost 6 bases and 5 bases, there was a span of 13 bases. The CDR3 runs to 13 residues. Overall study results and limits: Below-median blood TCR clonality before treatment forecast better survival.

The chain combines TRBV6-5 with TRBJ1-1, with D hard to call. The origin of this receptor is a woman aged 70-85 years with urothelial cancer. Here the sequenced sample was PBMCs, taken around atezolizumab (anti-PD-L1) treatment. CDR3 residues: CASRNLGRTEAFF. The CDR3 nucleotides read TGTGCCAGCAGAAATCTCGGGAGGACTGAAGCTTTCTTT.